A single TCR beta chain is shown here with its context. Original processing methods: Counts of nucleated cells, estimated from reference gene primer amplification, were obtained. Data came from immunoSEQ multiplex PCR; TCRdb stores just in-frame clones and leaves some out. That table is the source of V, J and clone size, and D and trimming were worked out from the DNA. The table includes fewer than 250,000 clones, 84% detected once. Germline loops: CDR1 SGDLS, CDR2 YYNGEE. Trimming pared 3 bases from V and 2 bases from J, leaving 6 bases between. The CDR3 consists of 14 residues. The source of the sample is a study of blood T cell repertoires in COVID-19.

Sequences were obtained from peripheral blood. The rearrangement uses TRBV9 and TRBJ2-6, with unresolved D. This clonotype was sampled from a woman in her 50s with active or convalescent COVID-19. The CDR3 DNA sequence: TGTGCCAGCAGCGCCCGTCCTGGGGCCAACGTCCTGACTTTC. Amino acid sequence: CASSARPGANVLTF.